The clone carrying this T cell receptor (beta chain) has a single count. Its target is not known. The germline V gene has CDR1 LNHNV and CDR2 YYDKDF (reference sequence). With 1 base removed from V and 6 bases from J, the gap between germline ends came to 13 bases. The CDR3 loop spans 14 amino acids. Unrecorded immune exposures were likely, despite nominal health at sampling. These data are taken from a study of cytomegalovirus exposure and HLA in healthy donors. Study-level points and caveats: There were several of the most significant clusters that appeared linked to common viral pathogens in a later analysis. In a later analysis, about 17,000 TCR beta sequences were associated with HLA alleles at 0.05 false discovery rate.

The PCR was carried out with 60 Vbeta primers and 13 Jbeta primers. Profiling relied on immunoSEQ multiplex PCR, and the TCRdb table lists in-frame clones only, not all of them. Altogether about 140,000 clones are present, 65% to 80% being singletons, with the ten largest covering 1.5% to 2%. This TCR came from a woman aged 25 to 39 in good health and CMV-seronegative. This sequence joins TRBV15 and TRBJ2-7; weak D call: TRBD2 (5 bases). The sequenced sample consisted of PBMCs. The CDR3 DNA reads TGTGCCACCAGCAGAGGGCTAGCTGGGAGCGAGCAGTACTTC. Its translation is CATSRGLAGSEQYF.